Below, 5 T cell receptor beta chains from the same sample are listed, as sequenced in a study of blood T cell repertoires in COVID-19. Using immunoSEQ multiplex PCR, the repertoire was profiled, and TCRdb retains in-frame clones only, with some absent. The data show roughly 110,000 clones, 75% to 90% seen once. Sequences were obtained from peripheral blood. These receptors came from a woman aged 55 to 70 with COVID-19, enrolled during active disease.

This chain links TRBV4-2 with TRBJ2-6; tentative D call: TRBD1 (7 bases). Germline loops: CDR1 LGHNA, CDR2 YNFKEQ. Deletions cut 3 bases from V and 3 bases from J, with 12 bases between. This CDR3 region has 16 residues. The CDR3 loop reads CASSHSGGSGANVLTF. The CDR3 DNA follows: TGTGCCAGCAGCCACTCAGGGGGGAGTGGGGCCAACGTCCTGACTTTC.

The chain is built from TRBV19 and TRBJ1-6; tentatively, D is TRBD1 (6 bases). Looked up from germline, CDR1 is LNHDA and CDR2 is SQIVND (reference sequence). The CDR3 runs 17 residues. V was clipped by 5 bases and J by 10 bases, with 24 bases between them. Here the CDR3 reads CASSPNYRTVTGSPLHF. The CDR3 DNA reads TGTGCCAGTAGTCCTAACTACCGGACAGTTACGGGATCACCCCTCCACTTT. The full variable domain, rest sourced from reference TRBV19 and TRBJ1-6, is DGGITQSPKYLFRKEGQNVTLSCEQNLNHDAMYWYRQDPGQGLRLIYYSQIVNDFQKGDIAEGYSVSREKKESFPLTVTSAQKNPTAFYLCASSPNYRTVTGSPLHFGNGTRLTVT.

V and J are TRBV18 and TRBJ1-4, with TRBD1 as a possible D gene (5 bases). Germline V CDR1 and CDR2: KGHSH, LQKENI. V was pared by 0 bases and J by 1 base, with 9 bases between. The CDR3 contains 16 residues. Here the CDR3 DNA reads TGTGCCAGCTCACCACCCGGGGGAGGAACTAATGAAAAACTGTTTTTT. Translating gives CASSPPGGGTNEKLFF.

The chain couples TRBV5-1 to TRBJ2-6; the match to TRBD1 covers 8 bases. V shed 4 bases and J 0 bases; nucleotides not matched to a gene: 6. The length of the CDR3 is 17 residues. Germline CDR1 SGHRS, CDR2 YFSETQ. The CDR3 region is CASSLTGDPSGANVLTF. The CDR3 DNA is TGCGCCAGCAGCCTGACAGGGGACCCCTCTGGGGCCAACGTCCTGACTTTC.

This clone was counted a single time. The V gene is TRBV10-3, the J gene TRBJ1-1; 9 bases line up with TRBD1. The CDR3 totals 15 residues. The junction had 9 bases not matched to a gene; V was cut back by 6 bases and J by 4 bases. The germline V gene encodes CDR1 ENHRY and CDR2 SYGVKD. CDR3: CAIRPRGQGVTEAFF. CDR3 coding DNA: TGTGCCATCAGACCGAGGGGACAGGGTGTCACTGAAGCTTTCTTT.